This is a list of T cell receptor beta chains from one sample in a study of a mutant IDH1 vaccine in newly diagnosed glioma. Their antigens are not known. Profiling relied on immunoSEQ multiplex PCR, and the TCRdb table lists in-frame clones only, not all of them. The sample includes 110,000 or so clones, roughly 88% of them seen just once. The sample in question was PBMCs, obtained from a glioma patient whose treatment included an IDH1 peptide vaccine. All receptors derive from a woman in her fifties or sixties with glioma. CDR3s include the opening cysteine and the closing phenylalanine or tryptophan. The order of the fields is clone size, D gene, V gene, J gene, CDR3 protein, CDR3 DNA. D genes are given only for firm matches. Only some rows state a clone size, as once, few, many or a class for expanded clones.

>-|-|TRBV19|TRBJ2-1
CASSMGSRYSYNEQFF
TGTGCCAGTAGTATGGGGAGCCGATACTCCTACAATGAGCAGTTCTTC
>-|-|TRBV5-7|TRBJ2-7
CASSHPRGGGLSYEQYF
TGTGCCAGCAGCCATCCCAGGGGAGGGGGCCTCTCCTACGAGCAGTACTTC
>-|-|TRBV19|TRBJ2-3
CASRPGGTDTQYF
TGTGCCAGTCGTCCAGGGGGCACAGATACGCAGTATTTT
>-|TRBD1|TRBV7-3|TRBJ2-3
CASSLRTGTTDTQYF
TGTGCCAGCAGCCTAAGGACAGGGACAACAGATACGCAGTATTTT
>-|TRBD1|TRBV7-9|TRBJ1-2
CASSLTGANYGYTF
TGTGCCAGCAGCCTTACAGGGGCTAACTATGGCTACACCTTC
>-|TRBD2|TRBV5-4|TRBJ2-3
CASSSQAGVTDTQYF
TGTGCCAGCAGCTCTCAAGCGGGAGTTACAGATACGCAGTATTTT
>-|-|TRBV27|TRBJ1-3
CASSLSPRGSGNTIYF
TGTGCCAGCAGTTTAAGCCCGAGGGGGTCTGGAAACACCATATATTTT
>-|-|TRBV5-1|TRBJ2-1
CASSGGIDEQFF
TGCGCCAGCAGCGGCGGAATCGATGAGCAGTTCTTC
>once|TRBD1|TRBV15|TRBJ1-1
CATSQDRGRNTEAFF
TGTGCCACCAGCCAAGACAGGGGGAGGAACACTGAAGCTTTCTTT
>-|TRBD2|TRBV10-3|TRBJ2-7
CAIRNGTSSYEQYF
TGTGCCATCAGAAACGGGACTAGCTCCTACGAGCAGTACTTC
>-|TRBD1|TRBV7-9|TRBJ1-6
CASSLLEGANSPLHF
TGTGCCAGCAGCCTCTTAGAGGGGGCGAATTCACCCCTCCACTTT
>few|-|TRBV7-9|TRBJ1-1
CASSLAGANTEAFF
TGTGCCAGCAGCTTGGCAGGGGCCAACACTGAAGCTTTCTTT
>-|-|TRBV9|TRBJ1-2
CASSAEQGYTF
TGTGCCAGCAGCGCTGAGCAGGGCTACACCTTC
>-|-|TRBV28|TRBJ2-7
CASSFETYEQYF
TGTGCCAGCAGTTTTGAAACCTACGAGCAGTACTTC
>-|-|TRBV2|TRBJ2-1
CASSGNEQFF
TGTGCCAGCAGTGGGAATGAGCAGTTCTTC
>-|-|TRBV18|TRBJ1-2
CASSPFDQGNYGYTF
TGTGCCAGCTCACCATTTGATCAGGGTAACTATGGCTACACCTTC
>-|TRBD1|TRBV30|TRBJ2-7
CAWSVRGWTGGSYEQYF
TGTGCCTGGAGTGTACGGGGTTGGACAGGGGGTTCCTACGAGCAGTACTTC
>-|-|TRBV29-1|TRBJ2-1
CSVRRTDYNEQFF
TGCAGCGTGAGGAGGACAGACTACAATGAGCAGTTCTTC
>-|-|TRBV7-3|TRBJ2-2
CASSSDPGRELFF
TGTGCCAGCAGCTCCGACCCCGGTCGGGAGCTGTTTTTT
>-|-|TRBV5-1|TRBJ2-5
CASTLSGRRETQYF
TGCGCCAGCACCCTGAGTGGCAGGCGGGAGACCCAGTACTTC
>-|-|TRBV30|TRBJ1-5
CAWTPDYSNSNQPQHF
TGTGCCTGGACCCCAGACTACTCAAATAGCAATCAGCCCCAGCATTTT
>-|TRBD1|TRBV5-1|TRBJ2-7
CATTFRGQGNDEQYF
TGCGCCACAACCTTCCGGGGACAGGGGAACGACGAGCAGTACTTC
>-|TRBD1|TRBV4-1|TRBJ2-7
CASSQDRDRFTYEQYF
TGCGCCAGCAGCCAAGACCGGGACAGATTTACCTACGAGCAGTACTTC
>-|TRBD2|TRBV6-5|TRBJ2-5
CASSKQREGRETQYF
TGTGCCAGCAGTAAACAGCGGGAGGGCCGGGAGACCCAGTACTTC
>-|TRBD2|TRBV2|TRBJ2-1
CASSGLAGGSAEQFF
TGTGCCAGCAGTGGACTAGCGGGAGGGTCGGCTGAGCAGTTCTTC
>-|TRBD2|TRBV4-1|TRBJ2-5
CASSHPKTSGTTETQYF
TGCGCCAGCAGCCACCCGAAGACTAGCGGGACGACAGAGACCCAGTACTTC
>-|TRBD1|TRBV10-1|TRBJ2-1
CASSKRTGGNEQFF
TGCGCCAGCAGTAAAAGGACAGGGGGCAATGAGCAGTTCTTC
>-|-|TRBV5-6|TRBJ1-4
CASSLGAASYWGEKLFF
TGTGCCAGCAGCTTGGGGGCAGCCTCCTACTGGGGTGAAAAACTGTTTTTT
>-|-|TRBV4-2|TRBJ2-3
CASSQVGQTSTDTQYF
TGTGCCAGCAGCCAAGTCGGACAGACCAGCACAGATACGCAGTATTTT
>once|TRBD1|TRBV5-1|TRBJ1-2
CASSLGRSDRVDYGYTF
TGCGCCAGCAGCTTGGGGCGATCGGACAGGGTAGACTATGGCTACACCTTC
>few|-|TRBV25-1|TRBJ1-1
CASRVMRAGRGTEAFF
TGTGCCAGCCGAGTGATGAGGGCGGGGCGAGGCACTGAAGCTTTCTTT
>-|-|TRBV6-1|TRBJ1-1
CASSPLRGGFTEAFF
TGTGCCAGCAGTCCCCTAAGGGGGGGGTTCACTGAAGCTTTCTTT
>-|TRBD2|TRBV18|TRBJ2-3
CASSLWTGLHGTSGLSTDTQYF
TGTGCCAGCTCACTTTGGACAGGGTTACACGGGACTAGCGGTCTCAGCACAGATACGCAGTATTTT
>-|-|TRBV19|TRBJ2-2
CASSIDSRTRIELFF
TGTGCCAGTAGTATAGATTCTAGGACCAGAATAGAGCTGTTTTTT
>-|-|TRBV6-1|TRBJ1-1
CASRIGLNTEAFF
TGTGCCAGCAGGATAGGTCTGAACACTGAAGCTTTCTTT
>-|-|TRBV9|TRBJ2-7
CASSVEGSIAYEQYF
TGTGCCAGCAGCGTAGAGGGTAGCATCGCCTACGAGCAGTACTTC
>-|-|TRBV28|TRBJ1-6
CASGGGGDNSPLHF
TGTGCCAGCGGGGGGGGTGGGGATAATTCACCCCTCCACTTT
>-|-|TRBV2|TRBJ2-3
CASRDLFTQYF
TGTGCCAGCAGGGACCTTTTTACGCAGTATTTT
>once|TRBD1|TRBV5-1|TRBJ2-4
CASSLDRAGAKNIQYF
TGCGCCAGCAGCTTAGACAGGGCGGGAGCCAAAAACATTCAGTACTTC
>-|TRBD2|TRBV7-3|TRBJ2-3
CASSLLAASTDTQYF
TGTGCCAGCAGCCTACTAGCGGCTAGCACAGATACGCAGTATTTT
>-|-|TRBV28|TRBJ2-7
CASSFLPYEQYF
TGTGCCAGCAGTTTCTTACCCTACGAGCAGTACTTC
>once|TRBD1|TRBV2|TRBJ1-4
CASIGQGSTNEKLFF
TGTGCCAGCATTGGACAGGGCTCAACTAATGAAAAACTGTTTTTT